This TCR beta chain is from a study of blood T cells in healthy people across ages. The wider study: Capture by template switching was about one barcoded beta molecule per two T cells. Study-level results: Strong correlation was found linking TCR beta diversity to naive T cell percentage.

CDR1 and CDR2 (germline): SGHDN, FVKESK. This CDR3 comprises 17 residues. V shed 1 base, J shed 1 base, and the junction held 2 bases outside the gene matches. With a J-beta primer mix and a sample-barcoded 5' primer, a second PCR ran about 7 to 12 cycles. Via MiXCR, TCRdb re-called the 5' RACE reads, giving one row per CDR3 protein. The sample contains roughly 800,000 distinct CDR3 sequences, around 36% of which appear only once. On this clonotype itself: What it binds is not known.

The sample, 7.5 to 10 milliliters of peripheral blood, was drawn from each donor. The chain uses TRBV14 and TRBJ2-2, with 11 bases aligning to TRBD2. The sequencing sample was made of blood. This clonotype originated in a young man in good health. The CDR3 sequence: CASSQALAGGNTGELFF. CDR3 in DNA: TGTGCCAGCAGCCAAGCCCTAGCGGGGGGGAACACCGGGGAGCTGTTTTTT.